This T cell receptor beta chain comes out of a study of early T cells in non-severe SARS-CoV-2 infection. Study information: Chains from this unsorted whole-blood bulk RNA could not be paired.

This CDR3 spans 16 amino acids. Trimming removed 1 base from V and 2 bases from J; junction bases left unmatched: 5. Germline lookup yields CDR1 DFQATT and CDR2 SNEGSKA (reference sequence). TCRdb called the 5' RACE reads again in MiXCR, with one record for every CDR3 protein. Of about 55,000 distinct CDR3 sequences in the sample, about 15% are singletons; the top ten hold about 9%. This specimen consisted of whole blood, obtained at baseline. The chain has TRBV20-1 and TRBJ2-7; 13 bases are shared with TRBD2. This sequence was found in an adult who was a healthcare worker with PCR-confirmed SARS-CoV-2 infection or an uninfected control (not recorded which). CDR3 sequence (DNA): TGCAGTGCTAGAGCTGGGGGACTAGCGGGGACCTACGAGCAGTACTTC. The encoded protein is CSARAGGLAGTYEQYF.